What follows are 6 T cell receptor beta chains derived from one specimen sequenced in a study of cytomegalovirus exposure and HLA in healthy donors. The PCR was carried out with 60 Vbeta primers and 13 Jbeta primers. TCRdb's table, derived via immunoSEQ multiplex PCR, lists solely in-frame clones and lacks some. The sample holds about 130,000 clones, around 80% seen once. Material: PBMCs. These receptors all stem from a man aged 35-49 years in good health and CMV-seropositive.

This CDR3 reads CSGKTGGLEKLFF. The DNA for the CDR3 is TGCAGCGGGAAGACAGGGGGCCTTGAAAAACTGTTTTTT. The V and J genes are TRBV29-1 and TRBJ1-4; 10 positions match TRBD1. Germline V gene sequence: CDR1 SQVTM, CDR2 ANQGSEA. This CDR3 comprises 13 residues. Losses at the gene ends were 7 bases for V and 7 bases for J; bases not matched to a gene: 6.

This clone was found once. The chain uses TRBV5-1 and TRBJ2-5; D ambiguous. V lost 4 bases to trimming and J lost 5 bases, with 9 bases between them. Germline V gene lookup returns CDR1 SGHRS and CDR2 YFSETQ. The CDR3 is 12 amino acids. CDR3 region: CASSRSRETQYF. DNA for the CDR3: TGCGCCAGCAGCCGCTCCAGGGAGACCCAGTACTTC.

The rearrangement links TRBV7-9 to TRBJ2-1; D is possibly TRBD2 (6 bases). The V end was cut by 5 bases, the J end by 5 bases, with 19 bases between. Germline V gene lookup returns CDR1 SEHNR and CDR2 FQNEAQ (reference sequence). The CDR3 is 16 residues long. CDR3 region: CASSRPPGDPDNEQFF. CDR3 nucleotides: TGTGCCAGCAGCCGCCCCCCGGGAGACCCTGACAATGAGCAGTTCTTC.

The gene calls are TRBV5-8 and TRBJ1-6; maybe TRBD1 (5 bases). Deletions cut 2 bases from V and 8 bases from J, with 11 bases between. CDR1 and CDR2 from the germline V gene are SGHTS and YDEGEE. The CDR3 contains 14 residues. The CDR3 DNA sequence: TGTGCCAGCAGCTTTGGGCAGGGTGATTCACCCCTCCACTTT. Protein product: CASSFGQGDSPLHF.

The CDR3 protein is CASAWREGLYEQYF. The CDR3, as DNA: TGTGCCAGTGCGTGGCGGGAGGGCCTCTACGAGCAGTACTTC. V and J are TRBV6-5 and TRBJ2-7, with 9 bases matching TRBD2. Trimming took 9 bases from V and 3 from J; bases not matched to a gene: 9. This CDR3 has 14 amino acids. Germline V gives CDR1 MNHEY, CDR2 SVGAGI.

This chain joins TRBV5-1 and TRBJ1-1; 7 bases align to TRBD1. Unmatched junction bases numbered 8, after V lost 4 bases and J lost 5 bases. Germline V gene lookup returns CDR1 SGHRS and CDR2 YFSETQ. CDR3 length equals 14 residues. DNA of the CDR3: TGCGCCAGCAGCCCCAGACAGGGATGGACTGAAGCTTTCTTT. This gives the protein CASSPRQGWTEAFF.